Below are 10 T cell receptor beta chains sequenced from a single sample in a study of blood T cell repertoires in COVID-19. Generated by immunoSEQ multiplex PCR, the TCRdb table keeps only in-frame clones and is missing some. Here the sample spans fewer than 65,000 clones, over 90% being singletons. Sequencing was carried out using peripheral blood. The receptors here all came from a man aged 45-60 years with acute or convalescent COVID-19.

This clone was seen only once. The gene calls are TRBV11-3 and TRBJ2-1; 8 positions agree with TRBD2. Germline V gene lookup returns CDR1 SGHNT and CDR2 YENEEA. The CDR3 loop spans 15 amino acids. V lost 2 bases and J lost 9; bases outside the gene matches: 9. CDR3 in amino acids: CASSLSGLAFGEQFF. CDR3 coding DNA: TGTGCCAGCAGCTTATCAGGACTAGCATTCGGTGAGCAGTTCTTC.

V usage is TRBV6-5 and J usage is TRBJ1-1; 9 nucleotides agree with TRBD1. Germline V CDR1 and CDR2: MNHEY, SVGAGI. Trimming removed 6 bases from V and 4 bases from J; junction bases left unmatched: 6. This CDR3 region has 14 residues. CDR3 residues: CASRHRGLGTEAFF. In DNA form, the CDR3 reads TGTGCCAGCAGGCACAGGGGGCTCGGCACTGAAGCTTTCTTT.

The chain recombines TRBV7-8 with TRBJ2-2; D not resolved. Germline V gene lookup returns CDR1 SGHVS and CDR2 FQNEAQ. There are 14 residues in the CDR3. V shed 5 bases and J shed 3 bases, with 10 bases lying between them. In nucleotides, the CDR3 is TGTGCCAGCAGCGTCACGGCGGACACCGGGGAGCTGTTTTTT. Translated: CASSVTADTGELFF.

V usage is TRBV28 and J usage is TRBJ1-3; 9 positions match TRBD1. The length of the CDR3 is 16 residues. J lost 2 bases, V lost 5 bases, and 7 bases had no gene match. Per the germline V gene, CDR1 is MDHEN and CDR2 is SYDVKM. The chain's CDR3 is CASSPPQGAPGNTIYF. In DNA form, the CDR3 reads TGTGCCAGCAGTCCACCACAGGGGGCGCCTGGAAACACCATATATTTT. The whole variable domain, filled in from reference TRBV28 and TRBJ1-3, reads DVKVTQSSRYLVKRTGEKVFLECVQDMDHENMFWYRQDPGLGLRLIYFSYDVKMKEKGDIPEGYSVSREKKERFSLILESASTNQTSMYLCASSPPQGAPGNTIYFGEGSWLTVV.

The chain joins TRBV19 to TRBJ2-1; possible D gene TRBD2, 6 bases. This CDR3 has 18 amino acids. CDR1 is LNHDA and CDR2 is SQIVND in the germline V gene (reference sequence). With 0 bases removed from V and 2 bases from J, the gap between germline ends came to 17 bases. CDR3 nucleotide sequence: TGTGCCAGTAGTATAGATCCCGCGGGAACGGCCACCTACAATGAGCAGTTCTTC. This codes for CASSIDPAGTATYNEQFF.

This chain links TRBV11-3 with TRBJ2-3, with 11 bases lining up with TRBD2. Germline lookup yields CDR1 SGHNT and CDR2 YENEEA. CDR3 length equals 17 residues. Trimming removed 0 bases from V and 0 bases from J; junction bases left unmatched: 2. CDR3 loop: CASSLEGLAVSTDTQYF. CDR3 nucleotide sequence: TGTGCCAGCAGCTTAGAGGGACTAGCGGTTAGCACAGATACGCAGTATTTT. Using reference TRBV11-3 and TRBJ2-3 for the parts outside the CDR3, the full variable domain is EAGVVQSPRYKIIEKKQPVAFWCNPISGHNTLYWYLQNLGQGPELLIRYENEEAVDDSQLPKDRFSAERLKGVDSTLKIQPAELGDSAVYLCASSLEGLAVSTDTQYFGPGTRLTVL.

The rearrangement links TRBV6-5 to TRBJ1-3, with a tentative D call TRBD1 (5 bases). Germline V gene data show CDR1 as MNHEY and CDR2 as SVGAGI. The V gene lost 3 bases and the J gene lost 2 bases, with 8 bases spanning the gap. The CDR3 is 14 residues long. CDR3 amino acids: CASSYGGAGNTIYF. The CDR3 DNA is TGTGCCAGCAGTTATGGGGGGGCTGGAAACACCATATATTTT.

This clone was detected only once. The chain employs TRBV18 and TRBJ2-2, with D hard to call. The CDR3 loop spans 12 amino acids. From germline, CDR1 is KGHSH and CDR2 LQKENI. Trimming took off 3 bases at V and 7 bases at J, with 6 bases between the two ends. For the CDR3, the DNA is TGTGCCAGCTCACCCCGAGGCGGGGAGCTGTTTTTT. Translating it yields CASSPRGGELFF.

The V call is TRBV7-6, the J call TRBJ1-1, with a weak D call TRBD1 (5 bases). This CDR3 comprises 14 residues. The germline gives CDR1 SGHVS, CDR2 FNYEAQ. V lost 1 base, J lost 4 bases, and 10 bases lay in between. CDR3 nucleotides: TGTGCCAGCAGCTTAGGTGGGGGGGGCACTGAAGCTTTCTTT. Its protein is CASSLGGGGTEAFF. Filled out from reference TRBV7-6 and TRBJ1-1, the complete variable domain reads GAGVSQSPRYKVTKRGQDVALRCDPISGHVSLYWYRQALGQGPEFLTYFNYEAQQDKSGLPNDRFSAERPEGSISTLTIQRTEQRDSAMYRCASSLGGGGTEAFFGQGTRLTVV.

The chain is built from TRBV6-6 and TRBJ1-4; D uncertain. Trimming pared 2 bases from V and 5 bases from J, leaving 6 bases between. The CDR3 loop spans 13 amino acids. Looked up from germline, CDR1 is MNHNY and CDR2 is SVGAGI (reference sequence). In DNA form, the CDR3 reads TGTGCCAGCAGTTACGGGCTCAATGAAAAACTGTTTTTT. Its protein is CASSYGLNEKLFF.